One and the same sample provided the 26 T cell receptor beta chains below, sequenced in a study of T-cell memory formation after mild COVID-19 (dated by TCRdb to about 2021). The method behind the library was 5' RACE. The run used an Illumina NovaSeq 6000. The public sequencing data were trimmed at Q25 with fastp and processed into clonotypes with MiXCR by TCRdb, which kept only in-frame beta chains. Rows matching on CDR3 protein sequence are summarized as one entry with the most common DNA and genes. In all, the sample holds 300,000 to 400,000 distinct CDR3 sequences, and about a sixth of those were seen once. The ten largest make up under 25% of the sample. The sequencing input was PBMCs or a T cell subset sorted from them (not recorded which). The receptors here all came from a man aged 18 to 29 who had mild COVID-19 (a few samples of this study predate the infection). The sample titles of this study are shuffled in the database, so cell type and time point are left out; the donor was told from shared clones.

J is TRBJ2-4 and V is TRBV27; TRBD1 is a possible D gene (6 bases). Between the trimmed V and J ends, which lost 5 bases and 2 bases, there was a span of 10 bases. CDR1 is MNHEY, CDR2 SMNVEV, per germline (reference sequence). The CDR3 totals 14 residues. The CDR3: CASSSTGPKNIQYF. In DNA, the CDR3 is TGTGCCAGCAGTAGTACAGGGCCCAAAAACATTCAGTACTTC.

This clonotype was observed at least ten times. V is TRBV20-1 and J is TRBJ2-7; D not certain. CDR3 length: 11 residues. V shed 5 bases and J shed 3 bases, with 8 bases lying between them. In germline, CDR1 is DFQATT, CDR2 SNEGSKA (reference sequence). CDR3 DNA: TGCAGTGCTTTCAACAACTACGAGCAGTACTTC. Translated: CSAFNNYEQYF.

This clonotype has a count of ten or more. The chain employs TRBV5-1 and TRBJ2-2; 9 bases are a match to TRBD2. From germline, CDR1 is SGHRS and CDR2 YFSETQ. The CDR3 has 17 amino acids. The ends lost 5 bases at V and 4 bases at J; junction bases unmatched: 12. Here the CDR3 reads CASRFPSAGGSTGELFF. CDR3 coding DNA: TGCGCCAGCAGATTCCCCTCAGCGGGGGGAAGCACCGGGGAGCTGTTTTTT. The full variable domain, rest sourced from reference TRBV5-1 and TRBJ2-2, is KAGVTQTPRYLIKTRGQQVTLSCSPISGHRSVSWYQQTPGQGLQFLFEYFSETQRNKGNFPGRFSGRQFSNSRSEMNVSTLELGDSALYLCASRFPSAGGSTGELFFGEGSRLTVL.

This clonotype has just a few counts. The chain recombines TRBV12-3 or TRBV12-4 with TRBJ2-3; 13 bases fit TRBD2. Germline trimming cut 2 bases from V and 1 base from J; bases unmatched to any gene: 6. The CDR3 extends over 18 amino acids. Here the CDR3 reads CASSLTMGLAGRTDTQYF. The CDR3 nucleotides read TGTGCCAGCAGTTTAACAATGGGACTAGCGGGGCGCACAGATACGCAGTATTTT.

This clonotype was detected a few times. The rearrangement uses TRBV20-1 and TRBJ2-3; D ambiguous. The V end lost 6 bases, the J end lost 6 bases, and 19 bases lay between the germline ends. CDR1 is DFQATT and CDR2 is SNEGSKA in the germline V gene (reference sequence). CDR3 length equals 14 residues. The CDR3 DNA reads as TGCAGTGCACGACCCTTCTACCCTATGGATACGCAGTATTTT. Translation: CSARPFYPMDTQYF.

The chain has TRBV5-5 and TRBJ2-1; 10 bases align to TRBD2. V gave up 1 base and J gave up 9 bases; unmatched junction bases: 7. CDR1 and CDR2 from the germline V gene are SGHKS and YYEKEE (reference sequence). The CDR3 contains 15 residues. The CDR3 DNA sequence: TGTGCCAGCAGCTTGATGGCTAGCGGGGGAGGTGAGCAGTTCTTC. It codes for CASSLMASGGGEQFF.

The CDR3 DNA reads as TGTGCCAGCAGTTACTGGCCATTACAGGGGCCCAATGAGCAGTTCTTC. Its protein product is CASSYWPLQGPNEQFF. This rearrangement joins TRBV6-5 to TRBJ2-1, with TRBD1 matching over 7 bases. V was pared by 1 base and J by 6 bases, with 9 bases of the junction left unmatched. There are 16 residues in the CDR3. CDR1 and CDR2 (germline): MNHEY, SVGAGI.

There are a few counts of this clonotype. The CDR3 region has the DNA TGTGCCAGCAGCCCACCGACAGCGCGCGATGAGCAGTTCTTC. Translated: CASSPPTARDEQFF. The V gene is TRBV11-2, the J gene TRBJ2-1; TRBD1 is a possible D gene (5 bases). The CDR3 runs to 14 residues. Per germline, CDR1 SGHAT and CDR2 FQNNGV. V lost 5 bases to trimming and J lost 8 bases, with 16 bases between them. The full variable domain, in which reference TRBV11-2 and TRBJ2-1 provide the parts outside the CDR3, is EAGVAQSPRYKIIEKRQSVAFWCNPISGHATLYWYQQILGQGPKLLIQFQNNGVVDDSQLPKDRFSAERLKGVDSTLKIQPAKLEDSAVYLCASSPPTARDEQFFGPGTRLTVL.

The chain uses TRBV5-1 and TRBJ2-3; 7 nucleotides agree with TRBD2. The ends lost 0 bases at V and 1 base at J; junction bases unmatched: 8. CDR3 length: 17 amino acids. Germline assignment: CDR1 SGHRS and CDR2 YFSETQ. Here the CDR3 DNA reads TGCGCCAGCAGCTTGGTATTTGGCGGGGGAGGCACAGATACGCAGTATTTT. Protein: CASSLVFGGGGTDTQYF.

This clonotype has just a few counts. This chain joins TRBV7-2 and TRBJ1-2; D gene uncertain. This CDR3 is built from 11 residues. Germline V gene sequence: CDR1 SGHTA, CDR2 FQGNSA. V was pared by 5 bases and J by 8 bases, with 9 bases between. CDR3 loop: CASSPGQGYTF. The CDR3 DNA sequence: TGTGCCAGCAGCCCCGGCCAGGGCTACACCTTC.

This clonotype was counted only a few times. V usage is TRBV20-1 and J usage is TRBJ2-3; the D is unclear. CDR3 length: 11 amino acids. The germline gives CDR1 DFQATT, CDR2 SNEGSKA (reference sequence). The V and J ends lost 6 bases and 4 bases respectively, with 8 bases between them. The CDR3 spells CSAPSPDTQYF. In nucleotides, the CDR3 is TGCAGTGCACCCTCCCCAGATACGCAGTATTTT.

The chain carries TRBV7-2 and TRBJ1-5; TRBD1 might be the D (5 bases). Germline CDR1 and CDR2: SGHTA and FQGNSA. The CDR3 covers 14 residues. V lost 1 base and J 7 bases, leaving 11 bases between the germline ends. In DNA, the CDR3 is TGTGCCAGCAGCTTAGACCAGGGTACCCAGCCCCAGCATTTT. This gives the protein CASSLDQGTQPQHF.

This chain connects TRBV5-1 to TRBJ2-2, with 7 bases aligning to TRBD2. This CDR3 is 15 amino acids long. Germline V CDR1 and CDR2: SGHRS, YFSETQ. Trimming removed 4 bases from V and 4 bases from J; junction bases left unmatched: 7. This CDR3 is CASSPYREGTGELFF. DNA for the CDR3: TGCGCCAGCAGCCCGTATAGGGAGGGCACCGGGGAGCTGTTTTTT.

This chain connects TRBV20-1 to TRBJ1-2, with D possibly matching TRBD1 (5 bases). Trimming shortened V by 5 bases and J by 6 bases, and 16 bases separated the two germline ends. Germline V gene sequence: CDR1 DFQATT, CDR2 SNEGSKA (reference sequence). This CDR3 has 13 residues. CDR3 in amino acids: CSAFLGQGDGYTF. The CDR3 bases are TGCAGTGCTTTTCTCGGGCAGGGTGATGGCTACACCTTC.

The table lists this clonotype with a count of one. This chain joins TRBV18 and TRBJ1-3; 9 bases are a match to TRBD1. Germline CDR1 reads KGHSH; CDR2 reads LQKENI. The CDR3 is 15 residues long. Trimming at V came to 1 base and at J to 9 bases, leaving 7 bases not matched to a gene. The CDR3 spells CASSPLSGTGTTIYF. CDR3 coding DNA: TGTGCCAGCTCACCACTTTCCGGGACAGGGACCACCATATATTTT.

This clonotype showed up just a few times. The rearrangement joins TRBV29-1 to TRBJ2-7; 7 nucleotides match TRBD1. V lost 6 bases and J lost 1; bases outside the gene matches: 3. The germline V gene encodes CDR1 SQVTM and CDR2 ANQGSEA. The CDR3 runs 12 residues. The DNA for the CDR3 is TGCAGCGTGGAACAGGGGTCCTACGAGCAGTACTTC. Amino acid sequence: CSVEQGSYEQYF.

The gene calls are TRBV4-1 and TRBJ2-1, with 9 positions matching TRBD2. The germline gives CDR1 MGHRA, CDR2 YSYEKL. This CDR3 region has 14 residues. The trim removed 5 bases at V and 7 bases at J, leaving 6 bases unmatched. The CDR3 reads CASSVSGGFNEQFF. For the CDR3, the DNA is TGCGCCAGCAGCGTTAGCGGGGGCTTTAATGAGCAGTTCTTC.

The chain recombines TRBV7-8 with TRBJ2-6; 11 nucleotides align to TRBD1. Germline V CDR1 and CDR2: SGHVS, FQNEAQ. V shed 0 bases, J shed 0 bases, and the junction held 7 bases outside the gene matches. The length of the CDR3 is 20 residues. The CDR3 spells CASSLALGTGGYSGANVLTF. The CDR3 bases are TGTGCCAGCAGCTTAGCTCTTGGGACAGGGGGATACTCTGGGGCCAACGTCCTGACTTTC.

This clonotype has more than one count but fewer than ten. The V gene is TRBV14, the J gene TRBJ2-7, with TRBD1 matching 7 bases. Germline trimming cut 4 bases from V and 0 bases from J; bases unmatched to any gene: 12. Germline V lookup: CDR1 SGHDN, CDR2 FVKESK. There are 17 residues in the CDR3. The DNA for the CDR3 is TGTGCCAGCAGCCCCTGGGACGGGACAGAACGCTCCTACGAGCAGTACTTC. Its protein is CASSPWDGTERSYEQYF.

The chain recombines TRBV6-2 or TRBV6-3 with TRBJ2-1; perhaps TRBD2 as D (6 bases). From germline, CDR1 is MNHEY and CDR2 SVGEGT. V was clipped by 2 bases and J by 8 bases, with 16 bases between them. The CDR3 sequence is 15 residues long. The CDR3 sequence is CASSYRPSGVYEQFF. The CDR3 DNA reads as TGTGCCAGCAGTTACCGGCCCTCGGGGGTCTATGAGCAGTTCTTC.

V is TRBV6-6 and J is TRBJ1-2; the D gene is possibly TRBD1 (5 bases). This CDR3 comprises 13 residues. Germline CDR1 MNHNY, CDR2 SVGAGI (reference sequence). V was clipped by 8 bases and J by 6 bases, with 16 bases between them. CDR3 in amino acids: CASGDLGDDGYTF. DNA of the CDR3: TGTGCCAGCGGGGACTTGGGGGATGATGGCTACACCTTC.

There are a few counts of this clonotype. The V and J genes are TRBV20-1 and TRBJ2-7; D possibly uses TRBD1 or TRBD2 (5 bases each). CDR1 and CDR2 (germline): DFQATT, SNEGSKA (reference sequence). Trimming stripped 0 bases from V and 2 bases from J, with 17 bases between. CDR3 size: 16 residues. Written as DNA, the CDR3 is TGCAGTGCTAGAGACTCCATCGGGACGCCGCCCTACGAGCAGTACGTC. As protein: CSARDSIGTPPYEQYV.

This clonotype showed up just a few times. The CDR3 loop reads CASSHQTETQYF. As DNA, the CDR3 is TGTGCCAGCAGTCACCAGACAGAGACCCAGTACTTC. The chain employs TRBV6-5 and TRBJ2-5, with D unresolved. CDR1 is MNHEY, CDR2 SVGAGI, per germline. V was shortened by 5 bases and J by 4 bases, with 8 bases between the two germline ends. There are 12 residues in the CDR3.

The rearrangement links TRBV5-1 to TRBJ1-1, with D possibly being TRBD1 (5 bases). Trimming cost V 0 bases and J 3 bases, with 12 bases left between them. This CDR3 region has 15 residues. Germline CDR1 reads SGHRS; CDR2 reads YFSETQ. The CDR3 loop is CASSLAGGRDTEAFF. CDR3 nucleotides: TGCGCCAGCAGCTTGGCCGGGGGACGCGACACTGAAGCTTTCTTT.

This clonotype was seen a handful of times. The CDR3 nucleotides read TGTGCCAGCAGCTGGGCAGGGGCATATGAGCAGTTCTTC. It is translated as CASSWAGAYEQFF. V is TRBV11-2 and J is TRBJ2-1; TRBD1 is a possible D gene (6 bases). Trimming took off 4 bases at V and 8 bases at J, with 12 bases between the two ends. The CDR3 totals 13 residues. CDR1 is SGHAT, CDR2 FQNNGV, per germline.

The rearrangement links TRBV5-4 to TRBJ2-7; D is unclear. V was cut by 2 bases and J by 6 bases, with 9 bases left in between. The CDR3 runs 12 residues. Germline loops: CDR1 SGHNT, CDR2 YYREEE (reference sequence). The CDR3 DNA reads as TGTGCCAGCAGCTTTTCCCCCCGCGAGCAGTACTTC. Its protein product is CASSFSPREQYF. The full variable domain, its missing parts supplied by reference TRBV5-4 and TRBJ2-7, is ETGVTQSPTHLIKTRGQQVTLRCSSQSGHNTVSWYQQALGQGPQFIFQYYREEENGRGNFPPRFSGLQFPNYSSELNVNALELDDSALYLCASSFSPREQYFGPGTRLTVT.